The text below deals with one TCR beta chain. The CDR3 totals 16 residues. CDR1 and CDR2 from the germline V gene are SNHLY and FYNNEI. The entry originates in a study of T cells expressing NK-cell markers. TCRdb reprocessed the 5' RACE reads and keeps a single row for each CDR3 protein, giving no DNA. The clone table shows a few hundred thousand distinct CDR3 sequences, with the ten largest holding about 5.2%. The rearrangement joins TRBV2 to TRBJ1-2; with no DNA, the TCRdb D assignment of TRBD1 cannot be verified. This TCR came from a man aged 18 to 70 in good health. Sequencing was carried out using blood T cells: a sorted CD56 or NKG2C T cell subset, CD4+ or CD8+ T cells, or bulk PBMC T cells (not recorded which). CDR3 region: CASRNMGGTRNYGYTF.